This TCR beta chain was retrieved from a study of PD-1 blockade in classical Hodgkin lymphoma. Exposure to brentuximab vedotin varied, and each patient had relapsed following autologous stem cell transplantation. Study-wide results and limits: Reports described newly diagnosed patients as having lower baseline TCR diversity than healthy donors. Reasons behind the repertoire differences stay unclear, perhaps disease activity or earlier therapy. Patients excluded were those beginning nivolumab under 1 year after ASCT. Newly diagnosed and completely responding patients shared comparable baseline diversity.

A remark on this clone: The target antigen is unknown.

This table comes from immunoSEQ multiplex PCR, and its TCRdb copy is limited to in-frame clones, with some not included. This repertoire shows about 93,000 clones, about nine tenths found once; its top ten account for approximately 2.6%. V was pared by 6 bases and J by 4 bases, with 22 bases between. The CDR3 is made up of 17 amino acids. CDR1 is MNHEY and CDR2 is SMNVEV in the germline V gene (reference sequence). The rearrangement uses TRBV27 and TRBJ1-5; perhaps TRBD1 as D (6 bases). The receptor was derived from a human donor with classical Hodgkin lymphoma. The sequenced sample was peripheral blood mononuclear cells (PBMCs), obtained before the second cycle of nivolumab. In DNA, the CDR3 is TGTGCCAGCAGGGGAGATGGGTTTTGGGGGCCTAATCAGCCCCAGCATTTT. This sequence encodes CASRGDGFWGPNQPQHF.